These 31 T cell receptor beta chains share one sample of origin, sequenced in a study of shared clonotypes between healthy human individuals. Clones were read by immunoSEQ multiplex PCR, and TCRdb kept only the in-frame ones, dropping some. The sample lists about 450,000 clones; approximately 79% were seen once. The sample was PBMCs. These receptors were collected from a middle-aged woman in good health. Some clones in this sample may be carry-over from other donors' samples.

The J gene is TRBJ1-1, the V gene TRBV6-5; D is possibly TRBD1 (6 bases). The CDR3 loop spans 16 amino acids. CDR1 is MNHEY and CDR2 is SVGAGI in the germline V gene. Between the trimmed V and J ends, which lost 0 bases and 6 bases, there was a span of 17 bases. CDR3 nucleotide sequence: TGTGCCAGCAGTTACTCCGAAGGGGGGGGAACCCCTGAAGCTTTCTTT. It codes for CASSYSEGGGTPEAFF.

There are a few counts of this clone. The chain has TRBV6-1 and TRBJ2-2; D perhaps matches TRBD2 (7 bases). Germline CDR1 MNHNS, CDR2 SASEGT. The CDR3 consists of 15 residues. V was pared by 7 bases and J by 1 base, with 13 bases between. CDR3 in amino acids: CASTRRGGNTGELFF. CDR3 sequence (DNA): TGTGCCAGCACCCGAAGGGGGGGGAACACCGGGGAGCTGTTTTTT.

The genes are TRBV28 and TRBJ2-7; 10 nucleotides agree with TRBD1. Germline V gene sequence: CDR1 MDHEN, CDR2 SYDVKM. V dropped 7 bases and J dropped 3; count of bases not matched to a gene: 12. The CDR3 extends over 16 amino acids. The CDR3 DNA follows: TGTGCCAGCACCACATCTTCGGGACAGGGGTTCTACGAGCAGTACTTC. Translation: CASTTSSGQGFYEQYF.

This clone was seen a few times. CDR3 protein: CASSLAGQWAPQYF. The CDR3 coding sequence is TGTGCCAGCAGCTTAGCGGGACAGTGGGCTCCGCAGTACTTC. The chain employs TRBV11-2 and TRBJ2-5, with 7 bases fitting TRBD1. CDR3 size: 14 residues. Germline CDR1 reads SGHAT; CDR2 reads FQNNGV. The V and J ends lost 1 base and 11 bases, in that order; junction bases with no gene match: 10.

Notes on this clone: At one end the junction does not follow the germline gene, possibly because of a read error. The V and J genes are TRBV18 and TRBJ2-4, with D tentatively TRBD1 or TRBD2 (5 bases each). CDR1 and CDR2 (germline): KGHSH, LQKENI. The CDR3 spans 14 residues. The CDR3 protein is CASTPGPSANIQYF. CDR3 nucleotide sequence: TGTGCCAGCACACCGGGACCGTCTGCGAACATTCAGTACTTC.

The gene calls are TRBV10-3 and TRBJ1-1; 8 nucleotides align to TRBD1. The germline gives CDR1 ENHRY, CDR2 SYGVKD. The CDR3 has 13 residues. The V gene end was trimmed by 7 bases and the J gene end by 5 bases; junction bases not matched to a gene: 6. The CDR3 nucleotides are TGTGCCATCACCCCAGGGGGCAGGACTGAAGCTTTCTTT. Translated: CAITPGGRTEAFF.

V usage is TRBV7-9 and J usage is TRBJ2-7; 15 bases are a match to TRBD2. CDR3 length: 16 residues. Germline V gene lookup returns CDR1 SEHNR and CDR2 FQNEAQ (reference sequence). With V trimmed by 5 bases and J by 4 bases, 6 bases remained unmatched. The CDR3 bases are TGTGCCAGCAGCCCAGTCGGACTAGCGGGAGGGTACGAGCAGTACTTC. Protein sequence: CASSPVGLAGGYEQYF.

The chain joins TRBV2 to TRBJ2-5; possible D gene TRBD1, 5 bases. CDR3 length equals 14 residues. Trimming took 4 bases from V and 5 from J, leaving 14 bases between them. Germline assignment: CDR1 SNHLY and CDR2 FYNNEI. CDR3 in amino acids: CASSGGNVWETQYF. The CDR3 coding sequence is TGTGCCAGCAGTGGGGGCAATGTATGGGAGACCCAGTACTTC.

The chain has TRBV7-9 and TRBJ2-1, with 12 bases matching TRBD2. The CDR3 contains 16 residues. Germline V gene lookup returns CDR1 SEHNR and CDR2 FQNEAQ (reference sequence). Losses at the gene ends were 2 bases for V and 8 bases for J; bases not matched to a gene: 7. CDR3 in amino acids: CASSLLAGGPSDEQFF. The CDR3 DNA follows: TGTGCCAGCAGCTTACTAGCGGGAGGGCCCTCGGATGAGCAGTTCTTC.

The chain joins TRBV2 to TRBJ2-5, with D hard to call. The CDR3 spans 14 residues. V lost 0 bases and J 1 base, leaving 6 bases between the germline ends. Germline V gives CDR1 SNHLY, CDR2 FYNNEI. The CDR3 DNA reads TGTGCCAGCAGTGAAGCGAGCCGCCAAGAGACCCAGTACTTC. This translates into CASSEASRQETQYF.

In DNA form, the CDR3 reads TGTGCCACCAGGACCGGGACAGGGGGCATCGGGGAGCTGTTTTTT. This encodes CATRTGTGGIGELFF. The genes are TRBV15 and TRBJ2-2; TRBD1 aligns across 12 bases. Losses at the gene ends were 6 bases for V and 7 bases for J; bases not matched to a gene: 6. Germline V gene sequence: CDR1 LNHNV, CDR2 YYDKDF (reference sequence). The CDR3 covers 15 residues.

The chain employs TRBV30 and TRBJ2-1, with 8 bases aligning to TRBD2. The CDR3 length is 16 residues. Trimming at V came to 1 base and at J to 4 bases, leaving 9 bases not matched to a gene. Germline V gene sequence: CDR1 GTSNPN, CDR2 SVGIG (reference sequence). In DNA form, the CDR3 reads TGTGCCTGGAGTGCCCTAGCGGGCCTAGAGTACAATGAGCAGTTCTTC. Protein product: CAWSALAGLEYNEQFF.

Here the CDR3 DNA reads TGTGCCTGGAGCTGGGGGGCAGGGGAGACCCAGTACTTC. This translates into CAWSWGAGETQYF. The chain employs TRBV30 and TRBJ2-5; D might be TRBD1 or TRBD2, each matching 6 bases. This CDR3 has 13 amino acids. Per germline, CDR1 GTSNPN and CDR2 SVGIG (reference sequence). Trimming stripped 3 bases from V and 5 bases from J, with 13 bases between.

This chain uses TRBV19 with TRBJ1-2; 8 nucleotides agree with TRBD1. V gave up 6 bases and J gave up 3 bases; unmatched junction bases: 6. The CDR3 covers 14 residues. Per the germline V gene, CDR1 is LNHDA and CDR2 is SQIVND (reference sequence). The DNA of the CDR3 is TGTGCCAGTAGGTCAGGGGGCGAGGACTATGGCTACACCTTC. Protein: CASRSGGEDYGYTF.

This rearrangement joins TRBV28 to TRBJ2-1; 9 bases are a match to TRBD2. With 6 bases clipped from V and 5 bases from J, the junction kept 2 bases outside the gene matches. This CDR3 contains 13 residues. The germline V gene has CDR1 MDHEN and CDR2 SYDVKM. The CDR3, as DNA: TGTGCCAGCAGATCTAGCGGGAACAATGAGCAGTTCTTC. As protein: CASRSSGNNEQFF.

V and J are TRBV5-4 and TRBJ2-3, with 11 positions matching TRBD2. V trimming: 4 bases; J trimming: 0 bases; junction bases outside the gene matches: 4. Germline lookup yields CDR1 SGHNT and CDR2 YYREEE (reference sequence). The CDR3 runs 16 residues. The CDR3 DNA is TGTGCCAGCAGCCAGGGACTAGCGGCTAGCACAGATACGCAGTATTTT. Amino acids: CASSQGLAASTDTQYF.

This clone is a singleton in its sample. The V call is TRBV7-2, the J call TRBJ1-2; TRBD1 is a possible D gene (6 bases). Germline V CDR1 and CDR2: SGHTA, FQGNSA. This CDR3 is 15 amino acids long. V shed 1 base and J shed 8 bases, with 17 bases lying between them. This chain's CDR3 is CASSLVWGGAGGYTF. The CDR3 DNA sequence: TGTGCCAGCAGCTTAGTTTGGGGGGGCGCTGGGGGCTACACCTTC.

V and J are TRBV5-6 and TRBJ1-4; no clear D gene. This CDR3 region has 14 residues. The V gene lost 1 base and the J gene lost 6 bases, with 10 bases spanning the gap. Per germline, CDR1 SGHDT and CDR2 YYEEEE. In DNA, the CDR3 is TGTGCCAGCAGCTTGAGAAGCCGATATGAAAAACTGTTTTTT. This encodes CASSLRSRYEKLFF. Supplemented by reference TRBV5-6 and TRBJ1-4, the full variable domain reads DAGVTQSPTHLIKTRGQQVTLRCSPKSGHDTVSWYQQALGQGPQFIFQYYEEEERQRGNFPDRFSGHQFPNYSSELNVNALLLGDSALYLCASSLRSRYEKLFFGSGTQLSVL.

V is TRBV7-9 and J is TRBJ1-4, with D perhaps matching TRBD1 (5 bases). V was pared by 5 bases and J by 4 bases, with 11 bases between. The length of the CDR3 is 14 residues. Germline CDR1 and CDR2: SEHNR and FQNEAQ (reference sequence). The CDR3 DNA sequence: TGTGCCAGCAGCCTAGGGACTAGTAATGAAAAACTGTTTTTT. It encodes CASSLGTSNEKLFF.

The chain links TRBV5-1 to TRBJ2-6, with D possibly called TRBD1 or TRBD2 (5 bases each). With 4 bases removed from V and 1 base from J, the gap between germline ends came to 18 bases. CDR1 is SGHRS, CDR2 YFSETQ, per germline. The CDR3 is 18 residues long. The CDR3 sequence: CASSRAGTSNSGANVLTF. The CDR3 region has the DNA TGCGCCAGCAGCCGCGCCGGGACGTCGAATTCTGGGGCCAACGTCCTGACTTTC.

V gene TRBV6-6 combines with J gene TRBJ1-2; no clear D gene. Germline V gene lookup returns CDR1 MNHNY and CDR2 SVGAGI (reference sequence). The V end lost 2 bases, the J end lost 3 bases, and 10 bases lay between the germline ends. The CDR3 covers 14 residues. CDR3 sequence reads: CASSYVGIDYGYTF. In DNA form, the CDR3 reads TGTGCCAGCAGTTACGTCGGGATAGACTATGGCTACACCTTC.

This chain uses TRBV7-9 with TRBJ2-1, with D hard to call. CDR3 length: 14 amino acids. V lost 5 bases, J lost 8 bases, and 16 bases lay in between. Germline lookup yields CDR1 SEHNR and CDR2 FQNEAQ (reference sequence). CDR3 DNA: TGTGCCAGCAGCCCGAAAGGTGACGGGCATGAGCAGTTCTTC. Translated, it gives CASSPKGDGHEQFF.

The chain has TRBV19 and TRBJ1-5; D remains ambiguous. V shed 6 bases and J shed 0 bases, with 9 bases lying between them. Looked up from germline, CDR1 is LNHDA and CDR2 is SQIVND (reference sequence). This CDR3 spans 14 amino acids. The CDR3 sequence: CASSPQVSNQPQHF. The CDR3 DNA follows: TGTGCCAGTAGCCCCCAGGTTAGCAATCAGCCCCAGCATTTT.

V and J are TRBV29-1 and TRBJ2-2, with a weak D call TRBD2 (6 bases). Germline CDR1 and CDR2: SQVTM and ANQGSEA. There are 15 residues in the CDR3. Trimming took off 4 bases at V and 1 base at J, with 13 bases between the two ends. The CDR3 sequence: CSVAPGGMNTGELFF. The CDR3 bases are TGCAGCGTTGCTCCTGGCGGGATGAACACCGGGGAGCTGTTTTTT.

The chain combines TRBV2 with TRBJ1-4, with a possible D match to TRBD1 (6 bases). V was cut by 1 base and J by 2 bases, with 8 bases left in between. The CDR3 has 15 amino acids. The germline V gene has CDR1 SNHLY and CDR2 FYNNEI. DNA for the CDR3: TGTGCCAGCAGTGAAGTAACAGGGACTAATGAAAAACTGTTTTTT. Amino acids: CASSEVTGTNEKLFF.

The chain links TRBV15 to TRBJ2-3; 9 bases map to TRBD2. This CDR3 spans 14 amino acids. Germline CDR1 is LNHNV and CDR2 is YYDKDF (reference sequence). After removal of 5 bases from V and 5 bases from J, the junction contained 5 bases not matched to a gene. The CDR3 DNA is TGTGCCACCAGCTTGAGGCGGGAGGGAGATACGCAGTATTTT. This sequence encodes CATSLRREGDTQYF.

Comments on this clone: This sample includes further DNA sequences coding for the same CDR3. The V call is TRBV18, the J call TRBJ2-7, with no clear D. Germline V lookup: CDR1 KGHSH, CDR2 LQKENI. V lost 2 bases, J lost 0 bases, and 2 bases lay in between. The length of the CDR3 is 12 residues. This chain's CDR3 is CASSPASYEQYF. The CDR3 nucleotides are TGTGCCAGCTCACCAGCCTCCTACGAGCAGTACTTC.

This clone was observed a few times. The rearrangement joins TRBV2 to TRBJ2-3; 9 bases are shared with TRBD2. V was clipped by 6 bases and J by 2 bases; unmatched bases: 12. Germline V gives CDR1 SNHLY, CDR2 FYNNEI. The CDR3 is 17 residues long. CDR3 DNA sequence: TGTGCCAGCAGAGCCAAGAGGGCTAGCGGGACCACAGATACGCAGTATTTT. Its protein is CASRAKRASGTTDTQYF.

This rearrangement joins TRBV27 to TRBJ2-7; 9 positions agree with TRBD2. Germline V gives CDR1 MNHEY, CDR2 SMNVEV (reference sequence). The CDR3 runs 15 residues. Germline trimming cut 5 bases from V and 5 bases from J; bases unmatched to any gene: 10. CDR3 protein: CASSPRLAGSHEQYF. In DNA, the CDR3 is TGTGCCAGCAGTCCCCGGCTAGCGGGAAGCCACGAGCAGTACTTC.

J is TRBJ2-7 and V is TRBV10-2, with D possibly TRBD2 on 7 matching bases. The CDR3 extends over 14 amino acids. Germline-derived CDR1 and CDR2 are WSHSY and SAAADI. Trimming cost V 6 bases and J 4 bases, with 16 bases left between them. The CDR3 bases are TGCGCCAGCAGGACTAGCTCAGGGGATTACGAGCAGTACTTC. Protein: CASRTSSGDYEQYF.

The chain carries TRBV11-2 and TRBJ2-3; 8 bases line up with TRBD2. The CDR3 spans 17 residues. Losses at the gene ends were 2 bases for V and 1 base for J; bases not matched to a gene: 8. Germline lookup yields CDR1 SGHAT and CDR2 FQNNGV. In nucleotides, the CDR3 is TGTGCCAGCAGCTTATATCTCTCGGGAGGGGGCACAGATACGCAGTATTTT. Its translation is CASSLYLSGGGTDTQYF.